A selection of T cell receptor beta chains follows, all from one sample in a study of T cell repertoires in cytomegalovirus infection. A single record per CDR3 protein comes from TCRdb applying MiXCR to the reads. The sample holds hundreds of thousands of distinct CDR3 sequences, 20% to 25% seen once. Sample: CD8+ T cells from PBMCs. All receptors derive from a human donor in good health (CMV status not recorded). Some clones in this sample may be carry-over from other donors' samples. Both conserved end residues are part of each CDR3. D genes are given only for firm matches. Clone size, where shown, is once, few, many, or a class for clones that have expanded.

>TRBJ2-3|TRBV20-1|few|NA
TGCAGTGCTATAGCGAGCCTCACAGATACGCAGTATTTT
CSAIASLTDTQYF
>TRBJ1-1|TRBV20-1|NA|NA
TGCAGTGCTAGAGATTCGGAGTTCAGGGTCGGGACTGAAGCTTTCTTT
CSARDSEFRVGTEAFF
>TRBJ1-6|TRBV14|NA|NA
TGTGCCAGCAGCCATCTGGAGACAGAAAATTCACCCCTCCACTTT
CASSHLETENSPLHF
>TRBJ1-1|TRBV12-5|few|NA
TGTGCTAGTGGTTTGACCGGGACCTTAAACACTGAAGCTTTCTTT
CASGLTGTLNTEAFF
>TRBJ1-3|TRBV7-9|many|TRBD1
TGTGCCAGCAGCTCCGACAGGGAAGGCTCTGGAAACACCATATATTTT
CASSSDREGSGNTIYF
>TRBJ2-5|TRBV5-5|NA|TRBD1
TGTGCCAGCAGCTTCCAGGGGGCGTACCAAGAGACCCAGTACTTC
CASSFQGAYQETQYF
>TRBJ2-7|TRBV20-1|many|NA
TGCAGTGCTAGGGCCGGGACATATACCTACGAGCAGTACTTC
CSARAGTYTYEQYF
>TRBJ2-3|TRBV4-1|many|NA
TGCGCCAGCAGAGGACTCGGCACAGATACGCAGTATTTT
CASRGLGTDTQYF
>TRBJ1-2|TRBV12-3/TRBV12-4|few|TRBD1
TGTGCCAGCAGTTTAGCCCCGACAGGGGGCAACTATGGCTACACCTTC
CASSLAPTGGNYGYTF
>TRBJ2-7|TRBV20-1|NA|TRBD1
TGCAGTGCTAGTCCGGGGGACAGGGGTTTCTACGAGCAGTACTTC
CSASPGDRGFYEQYF
>TRBJ1-1|TRBV6-6|NA|NA
TGTGCCAGCAGCCCCAATCCCATCGGGGGGCCCACTGAAGCTTTCTTT
CASSPNPIGGPTEAFF
>TRBJ1-6|TRBV2|NA|NA
TGTGCCAGCAGTCGTAAGGGGGACTCCTATAATTCACCCCTCCACTTT
CASSRKGDSYNSPLHF
>TRBJ2-5|TRBV20-1|few|NA
TGCAGTGCTAGAGATTTCCCGGGGGAGGAGACCCAGTACTTC
CSARDFPGEETQYF
>TRBJ2-3|TRBV7-2|many|NA
TGTGCCAGCAGCTTAGGAGCAGGGTTAGCAGATACGCAGTATTTT
CASSLGAGLADTQYF
>TRBJ2-2|TRBV20-1|NA|TRBD1
TGCAGTGCTAGAGGCCGGGACAGGGGGCCTGGGGAGCTGTTTTTT
CSARGRDRGPGELFF
>TRBJ2-2|TRBV2|NA|NA
TGTGCCATCGGGTACACCGGGGAGCTGTTTTTT
CAIGYTGELFF
>TRBJ1-6|TRBV7-9|NA|NA
TGTGCCAGCAGCTTAGAGGCGGGGTCGGATTCACCCCTCCACTTT
CASSLEAGSDSPLHF
>TRBJ2-5|TRBV7-9|many|NA
TGTGCCAGCAGCTTCGTGGACAACCAAGAGACCCAGTACTTC
CASSFVDNQETQYF
>TRBJ2-1|TRBV14|NA|NA
TGTGCCAGCAGCCGATTCAGGGGACTTCCCCTTGACAATGAGCAGTTCTTC
CASSRFRGLPLDNEQFF
>TRBJ2-1|TRBV29-1|NA|NA
TGCAGCGTTGAAGAACCGCGGGGTAATGAGCAGTTCTTC
CSVEEPRGNEQFF
>TRBJ2-1|TRBV6-2/TRBV6-3|few|TRBD2
TGTGCCAGCAGTTACTCACGGACTAGCGGGGAATACGTGCAGTTCTTC
CASSYSRTSGEYVQFF
>TRBJ2-2|TRBV27|NA|TRBD1
TGTGCCAGCAGTTTATCGGGACAGGGGAAGTACGCCGGGGAGCTGTTTTTT
CASSLSGQGKYAGELFF
>TRBJ2-5|TRBV12-3/TRBV12-4|NA|NA
TGTGCCAGCAGTTTTTCTGTTGCAGAGACCCAGTACTTC
CASSFSVAETQYF
>TRBJ2-1|TRBV4-3|NA|NA
TGCGCCAGCAGCGACCCCGACGGTTACAATGAGCAGTTCTTC
CASSDPDGYNEQFF
>TRBJ1-1|TRBV7-3|NA|NA
TGTGCCAGCGGCGATTCGCAGGGACTGAGGGTCACTGAAGCTTTCTTT
CASGDSQGLRVTEAFF
>TRBJ2-7|TRBV19|few|NA
TGTGCCAGTAGTATTTCGAGGGATTATCCCTACGAGCAGTACTTC
CASSISRDYPYEQYF
>TRBJ2-1|TRBV12-5|NA|TRBD2
TGTGCTAGTGGTTCCTCCGATAGCGGGGGGCGATCCTACAATGAGCAGTTCTTC
CASGSSDSGGRSYNEQFF
>TRBJ2-1|TRBV5-4|NA|NA
TGTGCCAGCAGCCGCGACCCGGACAATGAGCAGTTCTTC
CASSRDPDNEQFF
>TRBJ1-2|TRBV7-8|many|NA
TGTGCCAGCAGCTTAGGGGGGGCAGATGGCTACACCTTC
CASSLGGADGYTF
>TRBJ2-1|TRBV6-5|few|TRBD1
TGTGCCAGCAGTTACGGGCAGGGGGCGAGTGAGCAGTTCTTC
CASSYGQGASEQFF
>TRBJ2-2|TRBV7-9|many|NA
TGTGCCAGCAGCCCTCGGACAAACACCGGGGAGCTGTTTTTT
CASSPRTNTGELFF
>TRBJ1-4|TRBV28|few|TRBD1
TGTGCCAGCAGTTCTTACAGGGGGCGCCCAGAAAAACTGTTTTTT
CASSSYRGRPEKLFF
>TRBJ2-2|TRBV11-1|few|NA
TGTGCCAGCCCGGACAGCACCGGGGAGCTGTTTTTT
CASPDSTGELFF
>TRBJ1-1|TRBV6-5|many|NA
TGTGCCAGCAGTTACTCAGCGGGGGTGGAAGCTTTCTTT
CASSYSAGVEAFF
>TRBJ2-5|TRBV28|few|TRBD1
TGTGCCAGCAGTCAAGACAGGGCCTATGGAGAGACCCAGTACTTC
CASSQDRAYGETQYF
>TRBJ1-2|TRBV29-1|NA|NA
TGCAGCGTTGAAGATCAACAACAGAGCTATGGCTACACCTTC
CSVEDQQQSYGYTF
>TRBJ2-1|TRBV29-1|NA|TRBD1
TGCAGCGCCATGGACAGGGGTAAGGTAAATGAGCAGTTCTTC
CSAMDRGKVNEQFF
>TRBJ1-2|TRBV2|few|TRBD1
TGTGCCAGCCCACTAAGGACAGGGGGCATTCCTTCATCGAACTATGGCTACACCTTC
CASPLRTGGIPSSNYGYTF
>TRBJ2-1|TRBV5-3|NA|NA
TGTGCCAGAAGCGGAGGGGGTTTGAATGAGCAGTTCTTC
CARSGGGLNEQFF
>TRBJ2-1|TRBV7-9|NA|NA
TGTGCCAACAGCGGTTCAGGGAGGGGGAATAATGAGCAGTTCTTC
CANSGSGRGNNEQFF
>TRBJ2-1|TRBV6-4|few|NA
TGTGCCAGCAGTGACTCGAACAGGGTCTACAATGAGCAGTTCTTC
CASSDSNRVYNEQFF
>TRBJ2-1|TRBV4-3|NA|NA
TGCGCCAGCAGCCAAGATTTGGCGGGGTTTTCCTACAATGAGCAGTTCTTC
CASSQDLAGFSYNEQFF
>TRBJ1-1|TRBV11-1|NA|NA
TGTGCCAGCAGCTTATGGCAGGACACTGAAGCTTTCTTT
CASSLWQDTEAFF
>TRBJ2-1|TRBV15|few|NA
TGTGCCACCACCGAGGAGAGCTCCTACAATGAGCAGTTCTTC
CATTEESSYNEQFF